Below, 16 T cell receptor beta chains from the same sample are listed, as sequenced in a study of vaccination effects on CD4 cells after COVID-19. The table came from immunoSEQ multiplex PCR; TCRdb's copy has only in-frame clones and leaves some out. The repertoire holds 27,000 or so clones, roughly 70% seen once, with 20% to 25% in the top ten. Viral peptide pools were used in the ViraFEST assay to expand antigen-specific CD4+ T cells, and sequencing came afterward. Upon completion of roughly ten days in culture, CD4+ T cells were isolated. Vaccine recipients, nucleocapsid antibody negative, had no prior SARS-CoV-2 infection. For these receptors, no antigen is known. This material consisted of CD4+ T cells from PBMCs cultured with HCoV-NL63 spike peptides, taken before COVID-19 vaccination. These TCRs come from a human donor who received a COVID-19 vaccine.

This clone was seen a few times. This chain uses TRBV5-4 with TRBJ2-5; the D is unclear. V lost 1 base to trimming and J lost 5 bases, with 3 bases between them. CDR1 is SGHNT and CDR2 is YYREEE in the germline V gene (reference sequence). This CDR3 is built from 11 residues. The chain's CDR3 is CASSLMETQYF. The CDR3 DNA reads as TGTGCCAGCAGCTTGATGGAGACCCAGTACTTC.

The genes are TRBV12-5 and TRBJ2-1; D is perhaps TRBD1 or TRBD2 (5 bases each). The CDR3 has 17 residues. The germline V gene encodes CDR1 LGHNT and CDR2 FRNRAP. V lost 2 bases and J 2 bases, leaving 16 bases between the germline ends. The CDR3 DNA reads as TGTGCTAGTGGTTTGAATTTAGACGGGACGGCCTACAATGAGCAGTTCTTC. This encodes CASGLNLDGTAYNEQFF.

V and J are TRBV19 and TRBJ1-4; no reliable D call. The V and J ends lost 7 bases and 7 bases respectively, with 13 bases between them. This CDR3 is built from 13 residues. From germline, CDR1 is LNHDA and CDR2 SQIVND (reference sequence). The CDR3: CASIKIGGEKLFF. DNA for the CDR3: TGTGCCAGTATCAAGATCGGCGGTGAAAAACTGTTTTTT.

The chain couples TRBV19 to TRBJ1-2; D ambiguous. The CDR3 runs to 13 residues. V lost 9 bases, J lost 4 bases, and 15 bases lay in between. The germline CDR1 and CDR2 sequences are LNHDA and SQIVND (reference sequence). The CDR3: CASSRNPSYGYTF. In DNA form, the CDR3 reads TGTGCCAGCTCACGGAACCCGAGCTATGGCTACACCTTC.

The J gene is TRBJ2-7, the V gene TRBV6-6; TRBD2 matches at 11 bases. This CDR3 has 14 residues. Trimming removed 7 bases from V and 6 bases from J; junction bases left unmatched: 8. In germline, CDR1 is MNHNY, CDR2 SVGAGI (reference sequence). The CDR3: CASKLAGEGREQYF. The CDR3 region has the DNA TGTGCCAGCAAACTAGCGGGAGAGGGTCGCGAGCAGTACTTC.

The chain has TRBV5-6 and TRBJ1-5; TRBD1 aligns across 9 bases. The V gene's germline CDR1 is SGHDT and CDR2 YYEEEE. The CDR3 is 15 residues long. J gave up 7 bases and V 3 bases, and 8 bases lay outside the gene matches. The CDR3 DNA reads TGTGCCAGCAGCTCCCGGGGACAGGGTAGACAGCCCCAGCATTTT. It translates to CASSSRGQGRQPQHF.

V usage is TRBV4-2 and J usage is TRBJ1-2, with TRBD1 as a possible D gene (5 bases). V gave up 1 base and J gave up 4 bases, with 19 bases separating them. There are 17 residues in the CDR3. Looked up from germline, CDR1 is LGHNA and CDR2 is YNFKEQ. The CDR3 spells CASSQGKSVTVGYGYTF. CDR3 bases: TGTGCCAGCAGCCAAGGAAAATCAGTGACAGTAGGCTATGGCTACACCTTC.

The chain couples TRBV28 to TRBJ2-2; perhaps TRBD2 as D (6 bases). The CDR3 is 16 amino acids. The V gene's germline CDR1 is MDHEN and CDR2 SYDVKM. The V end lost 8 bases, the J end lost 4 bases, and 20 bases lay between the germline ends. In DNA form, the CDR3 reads TGTGCCAGCCTCGGTGGGGGGTTAGGTGGCACCGGGGAGCTGTTTTTT. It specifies CASLGGGLGGTGELFF.

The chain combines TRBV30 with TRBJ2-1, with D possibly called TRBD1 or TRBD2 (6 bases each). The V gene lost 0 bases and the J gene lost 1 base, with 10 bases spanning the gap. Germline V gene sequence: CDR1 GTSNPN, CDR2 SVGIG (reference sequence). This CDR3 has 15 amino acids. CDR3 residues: CAWSVLGGSYNEQFF. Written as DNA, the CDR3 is TGTGCCTGGAGTGTACTAGGGGGGTCCTACAATGAGCAGTTCTTC.

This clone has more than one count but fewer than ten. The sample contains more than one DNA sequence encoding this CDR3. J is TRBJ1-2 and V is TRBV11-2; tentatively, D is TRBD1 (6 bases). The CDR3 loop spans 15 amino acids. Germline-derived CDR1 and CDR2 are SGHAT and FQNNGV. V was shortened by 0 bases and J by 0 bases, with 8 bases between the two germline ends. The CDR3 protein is CASSLDPGANYGYTF. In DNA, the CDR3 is TGTGCCAGCAGCTTAGATCCAGGGGCTAACTATGGCTACACCTTC.

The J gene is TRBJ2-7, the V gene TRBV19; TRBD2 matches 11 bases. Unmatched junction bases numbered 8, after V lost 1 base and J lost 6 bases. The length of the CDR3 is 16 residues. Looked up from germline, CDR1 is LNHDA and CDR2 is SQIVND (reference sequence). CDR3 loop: CASSIARLAGSSEQYF. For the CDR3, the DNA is TGTGCCAGTAGTATAGCGAGACTAGCGGGATCCAGCGAGCAGTACTTC.

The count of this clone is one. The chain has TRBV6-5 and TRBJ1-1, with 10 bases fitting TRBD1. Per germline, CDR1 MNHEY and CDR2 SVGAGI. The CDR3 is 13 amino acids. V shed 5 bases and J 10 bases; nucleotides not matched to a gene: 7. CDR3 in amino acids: CASSRQGARGAFF. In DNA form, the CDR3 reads TGTGCCAGCAGTCGACAGGGGGCTCGGGGAGCTTTCTTT.

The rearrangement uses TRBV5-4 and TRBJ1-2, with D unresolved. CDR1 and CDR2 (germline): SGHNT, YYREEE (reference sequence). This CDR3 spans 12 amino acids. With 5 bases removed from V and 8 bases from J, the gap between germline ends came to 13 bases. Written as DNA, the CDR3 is TGTGCCAGCAGTGTCGGGGAGCAAGGCTACACCTTC. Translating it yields CASSVGEQGYTF.

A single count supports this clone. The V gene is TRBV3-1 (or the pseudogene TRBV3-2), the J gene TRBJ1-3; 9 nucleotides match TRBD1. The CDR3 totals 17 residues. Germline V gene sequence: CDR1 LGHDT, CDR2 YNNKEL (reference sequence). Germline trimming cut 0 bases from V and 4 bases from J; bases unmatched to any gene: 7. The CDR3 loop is CASSQEEHRGLGNTIYF. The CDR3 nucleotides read TGTGCCAGCAGCCAAGAAGAGCACAGGGGGCTCGGAAACACCATATATTTT.

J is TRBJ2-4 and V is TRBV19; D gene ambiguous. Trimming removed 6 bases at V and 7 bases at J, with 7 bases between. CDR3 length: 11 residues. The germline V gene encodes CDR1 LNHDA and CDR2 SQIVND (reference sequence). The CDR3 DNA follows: TGTGCCAGTAGAAGTGGTAACATTCAGTACTTC. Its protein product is CASRSGNIQYF.

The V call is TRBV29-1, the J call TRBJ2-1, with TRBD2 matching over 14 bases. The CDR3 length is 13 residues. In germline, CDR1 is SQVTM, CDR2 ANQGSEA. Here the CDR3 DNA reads TGCAGGGTGACTAGCGGGAGGGACAATGAGCAGTTCTTC. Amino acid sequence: CRVTSGRDNEQFF.